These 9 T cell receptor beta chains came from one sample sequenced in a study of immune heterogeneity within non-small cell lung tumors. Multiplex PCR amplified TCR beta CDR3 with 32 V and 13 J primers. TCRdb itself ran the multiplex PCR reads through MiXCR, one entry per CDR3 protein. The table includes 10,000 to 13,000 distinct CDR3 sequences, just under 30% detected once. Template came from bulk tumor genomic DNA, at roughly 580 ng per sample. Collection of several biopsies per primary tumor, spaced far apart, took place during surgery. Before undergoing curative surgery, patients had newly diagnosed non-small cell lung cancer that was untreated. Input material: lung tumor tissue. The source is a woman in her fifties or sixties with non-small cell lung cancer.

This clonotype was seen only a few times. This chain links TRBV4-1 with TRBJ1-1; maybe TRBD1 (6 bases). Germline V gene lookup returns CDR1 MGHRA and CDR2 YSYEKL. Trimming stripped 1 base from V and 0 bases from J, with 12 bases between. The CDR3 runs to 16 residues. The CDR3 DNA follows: TGCGCCAGCAGCCAAGGCCCCAGGGGAGTGAACACTGAAGCTTTCTTT. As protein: CASSQGPRGVNTEAFF.

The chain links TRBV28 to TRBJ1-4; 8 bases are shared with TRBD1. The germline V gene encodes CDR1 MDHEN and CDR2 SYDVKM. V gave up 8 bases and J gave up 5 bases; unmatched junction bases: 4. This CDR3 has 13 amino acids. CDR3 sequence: CASEGQENEKLFF. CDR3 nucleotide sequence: TGTGCCAGCGAGGGACAGGAAAATGAAAAACTGTTTTTT.

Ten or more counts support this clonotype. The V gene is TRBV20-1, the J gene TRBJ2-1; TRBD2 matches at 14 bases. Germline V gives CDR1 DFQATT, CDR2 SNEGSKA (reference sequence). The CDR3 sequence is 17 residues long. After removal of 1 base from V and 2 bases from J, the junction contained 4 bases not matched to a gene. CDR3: CSARGLAGGKAYNEQFF. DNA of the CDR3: TGCAGTGCTAGAGGACTAGCGGGAGGGAAGGCCTACAATGAGCAGTTCTTC.

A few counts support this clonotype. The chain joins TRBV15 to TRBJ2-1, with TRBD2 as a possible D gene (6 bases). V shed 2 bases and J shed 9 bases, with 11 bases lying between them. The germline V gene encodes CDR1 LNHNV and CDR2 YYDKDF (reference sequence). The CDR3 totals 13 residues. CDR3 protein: CATSRSGGIEQFF. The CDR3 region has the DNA TGTGCCACCAGCAGATCCGGGGGAATTGAGCAGTTCTTC.

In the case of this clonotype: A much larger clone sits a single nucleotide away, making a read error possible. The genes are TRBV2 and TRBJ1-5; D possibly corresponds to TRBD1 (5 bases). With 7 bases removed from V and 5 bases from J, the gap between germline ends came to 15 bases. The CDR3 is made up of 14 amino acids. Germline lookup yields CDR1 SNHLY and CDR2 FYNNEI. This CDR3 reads CASTWGTRDQPQHF. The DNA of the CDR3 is TGTGCCAGCACCTGGGGCACCAGAGATCAGCCCCAGCATTTT.

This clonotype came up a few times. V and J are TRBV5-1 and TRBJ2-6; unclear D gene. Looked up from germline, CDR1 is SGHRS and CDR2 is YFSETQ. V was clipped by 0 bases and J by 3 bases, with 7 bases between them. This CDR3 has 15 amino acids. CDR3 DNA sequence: TGCGCCAGCAGCTTGGCCAGAGGTGGGGCCAACGTCCTGACTTTC. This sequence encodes CASSLARGGANVLTF.

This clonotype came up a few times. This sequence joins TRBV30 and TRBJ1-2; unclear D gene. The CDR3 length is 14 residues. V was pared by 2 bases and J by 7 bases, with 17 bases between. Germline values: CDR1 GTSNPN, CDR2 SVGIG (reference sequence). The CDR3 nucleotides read TGTGCCTGGAGTACCTCGCGAGGGTCAGGTGGCTACACCTTC. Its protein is CAWSTSRGSGGYTF.

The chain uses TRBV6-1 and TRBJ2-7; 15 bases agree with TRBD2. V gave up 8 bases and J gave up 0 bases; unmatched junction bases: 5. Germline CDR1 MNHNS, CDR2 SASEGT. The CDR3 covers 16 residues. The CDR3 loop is CASGGLAGGYSYEQYF. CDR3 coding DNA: TGTGCCAGCGGGGGACTAGCGGGAGGATACTCCTACGAGCAGTACTTC.

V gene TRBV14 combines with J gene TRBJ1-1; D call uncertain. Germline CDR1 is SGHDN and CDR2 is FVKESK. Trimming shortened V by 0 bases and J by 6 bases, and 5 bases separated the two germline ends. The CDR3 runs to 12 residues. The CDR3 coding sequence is TGTGCCAGCAGCCAAGATTCCGCTGAAGCTTTCTTT. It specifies CASSQDSAEAFF.